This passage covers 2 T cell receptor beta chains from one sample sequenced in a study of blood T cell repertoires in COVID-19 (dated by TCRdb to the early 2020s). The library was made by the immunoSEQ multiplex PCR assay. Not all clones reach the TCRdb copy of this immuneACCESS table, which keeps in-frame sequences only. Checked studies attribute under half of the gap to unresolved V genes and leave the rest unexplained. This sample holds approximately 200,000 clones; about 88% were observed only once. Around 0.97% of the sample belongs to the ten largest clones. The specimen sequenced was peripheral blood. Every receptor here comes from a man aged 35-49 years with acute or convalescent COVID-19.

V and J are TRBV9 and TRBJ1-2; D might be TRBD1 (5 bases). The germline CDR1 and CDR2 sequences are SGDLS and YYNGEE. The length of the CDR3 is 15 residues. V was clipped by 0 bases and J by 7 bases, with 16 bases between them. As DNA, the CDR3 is TGTGCCAGCAGCGTAGGGGGCAGGTCATCGGGTGGCTACACCTTC. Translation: CASSVGGRSSGGYTF.

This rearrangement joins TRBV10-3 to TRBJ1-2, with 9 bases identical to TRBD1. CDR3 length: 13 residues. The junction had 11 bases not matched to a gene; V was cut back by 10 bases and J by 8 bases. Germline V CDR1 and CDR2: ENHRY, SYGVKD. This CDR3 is CATTGTGQGGYTF. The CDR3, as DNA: TGTGCCACAACAGGGACAGGGCAGGGCGGCTACACCTTC.